Below, 27 T cell receptor beta chains from the same sample are listed, as sequenced in a study of CD4 T cells in relation to SARS-CoV-2 and coronaviruses (dated by TCRdb to the early 2020s). The library was prepared using the immunoSEQ multiplex PCR assay. The table was pulled from immuneACCESS by TCRdb, which kept in-frame rearrangements only. Such tables lose some clones; where checked, under half of the loss comes from unresolved V genes, and the rest has no known cause. The sample has 37,000 or so clones on record, roughly 85% of them singletons. In total, the top ten clones hold over 3% of the sample. The sample comprised memory CD4+ T cells from PBMCs. Sample cell subset or site, as interpreted from the label and publication: memory (non-naive) CD4+ T cells. The source is an adult with COVID-19.

This chain joins TRBV29-1 and TRBJ2-3; TRBD2 matches at 9 bases. Germline CDR1 SQVTM, CDR2 ANQGSEA. V trimming: 6 bases; J trimming: 4 bases; junction bases outside the gene matches: 5. This CDR3 region has 13 residues. The CDR3 is CSVRSSGADTQYF. CDR3 nucleotide sequence: TGCAGCGTAAGATCTAGCGGGGCAGATACGCAGTATTTT.

The V call is TRBV10-3, the J call TRBJ2-7, with 7 bases aligning to TRBD1. J lost 0 bases, V lost 11 bases, and 4 bases had no gene match. Per germline, CDR1 ENHRY and CDR2 SYGVKD. This CDR3 has 12 amino acids. The CDR3 nucleotides are TGTGCCGTAACAGGGGACTCCTACGAGCAGTACTTC. Protein: CAVTGDSYEQYF.

This chain joins TRBV19 and TRBJ2-3; 10 bases align to TRBD1. The CDR3 length is 16 residues. Germline V gene data show CDR1 as LNHDA and CDR2 as SQIVND (reference sequence). The ends lost 6 bases at V and 1 base at J; junction bases unmatched: 7. The CDR3: CASSRRTGGGTDTQYF. DNA for the CDR3: TGTGCCAGTAGCCGTAGGACAGGGGGGGGCACAGATACGCAGTATTTT.

In its sample, this clone was seen once. The genes are TRBV11-2 and TRBJ2-3; D unclear. The length of the CDR3 is 14 residues. V dropped 4 bases and J dropped 2 bases, with 10 bases sitting between them. Germline V gene lookup returns CDR1 SGHAT and CDR2 FQNNGV. The CDR3 DNA reads as TGTGCCAGCAGCTCCGCCGGCGTCACAGATACGCAGTATTTT. Translating gives CASSSAGVTDTQYF.

The chain's CDR3 is CASSLDHPLALSSYEQYF. CDR3 nucleotide sequence: TGTGCCAGCAGCTTAGACCATCCTTTGGCGCTCAGCTCCTACGAGCAGTACTTC. V gene TRBV11-3 combines with J gene TRBJ2-7; D unclear. The CDR3 contains 18 residues. V was clipped by 0 bases and J by 0 bases, with 18 bases between them. Germline lookup yields CDR1 SGHNT and CDR2 YENEEA.

V gene TRBV28 combines with J gene TRBJ2-7; the match to TRBD2 covers 10 bases. The CDR3 consists of 14 residues. Trimming at V came to 6 bases and at J to 4 bases, leaving 6 bases not matched to a gene. Germline CDR1 is MDHEN and CDR2 is SYDVKM. The CDR3 bases are TGTGCCAGCAGCATACTAGCGGGACGATACGAGCAGTACTTC. Amino acids: CASSILAGRYEQYF.

This clone was counted only a few times. The rearrangement uses TRBV6-1 and TRBJ2-3, with 12 nucleotides matching TRBD2. There are 15 residues in the CDR3. V was pared by 3 bases and J by 4 bases, with 2 bases of the junction left unmatched. Germline-derived CDR1 and CDR2 are MNHNS and SASEGT. The CDR3 coding sequence is TGTGCCAGCAGTGACCTAGCGGGAGGGCCAGATACGCAGTATTTT. Protein product: CASSDLAGGPDTQYF.

V usage is TRBV15 and J usage is TRBJ1-1; tentatively, D is TRBD1 (5 bases). The CDR3 totals 14 residues. The ends were cut back, 5 bases at V and 5 bases at J, with 15 bases in the middle. Per the germline V gene, CDR1 is LNHNV and CDR2 is YYDKDF (reference sequence). The CDR3 loop is CATSLSQGETEAFF. The CDR3 DNA is TGTGCCACCAGCCTTTCGCAGGGAGAGACTGAAGCTTTCTTT.

CDR3 residues: CASSRSGSQETQYF. CDR3 DNA: TGTGCCAGTAGTCGGAGCGGGTCCCAAGAGACCCAGTACTTC. The V call is TRBV7-3, the J call TRBJ2-5; D possibly corresponds to TRBD2 (6 bases). Germline V gene data show CDR1 as SGHTA and CDR2 as FQGTGA. Trimming cost V 9 bases and J 1 base, with 15 bases left between them. The CDR3 totals 14 residues.

The V call is TRBV5-1, the J call TRBJ2-7; D remains unclear. V shed 1 base and J shed 1 base, with 6 bases lying between them. CDR1 SGHRS and CDR2 YFSETQ come from the germline V gene. The CDR3 runs 13 residues. Here the CDR3 reads CASSLLRSYEQYF. The CDR3 nucleotides are TGCGCCAGCAGCTTGCTCCGGTCCTACGAGCAGTACTTC.

V is TRBV5-1 and J is TRBJ2-3; D tentatively reads TRBD1 or TRBD2 (5 bases each). The V and J ends lost 6 bases and 0 bases respectively, with 14 bases between them. There are 15 residues in the CDR3. CDR1 and CDR2 from the germline V gene are SGHRS and YFSETQ. Here the CDR3 DNA reads TGCGCCAGCACATGGGACCTAGCTAGCACAGATACGCAGTATTTT. Its protein product is CASTWDLASTDTQYF.

DNA of the CDR3: TGTGCCATCAGTGAGTTCCCACTAGCGGGATTCCGAGGGACGCAGTATTTT. This translates into CAISEFPLAGFRGTQYF. The chain carries TRBV10-3 and TRBJ2-3, with 10 bases matching TRBD2. The V gene end was trimmed by 1 base and the J gene end by 9 bases; junction bases not matched to a gene: 13. The CDR3 loop spans 17 amino acids. The V gene's germline CDR1 is ENHRY and CDR2 SYGVKD.

CDR3 sequence reads: CASSQAGTANEKLFF. In DNA form, the CDR3 reads TGTGCCAGCAGCCAAGCTGGGACAGCTAATGAAAAACTGTTTTTT. The chain uses TRBV4-2 and TRBJ1-4, with TRBD1 matching over 7 bases. This CDR3 contains 15 residues. From germline, CDR1 is LGHNA and CDR2 YNFKEQ. V was clipped by 1 base and J by 3 bases; unmatched bases: 2.

This clone was found a few times. V usage is TRBV7-2 and J usage is TRBJ2-5, with D unclear. The CDR3 totals 13 residues. V lost 7 bases, J lost 2 bases, and 11 bases lay in between. The V gene's germline CDR1 is SGHTA and CDR2 FQGNSA. The CDR3 loop reads CASTKQRQETQYF. The CDR3 DNA follows: TGTGCCAGCACCAAACAAAGACAAGAGACCCAGTACTTC.

The V gene is TRBV28, the J gene TRBJ2-1, with 11 bases that match TRBD2. Germline V CDR1 and CDR2: MDHEN, SYDVKM. Trimming at V came to 6 bases and at J to 0 bases, leaving 13 bases not matched to a gene. This CDR3 has 19 residues. CDR3 amino acids: CASRAPFGTSGLSYNEQFF. CDR3 nucleotide sequence: TGTGCCAGCAGAGCACCCTTTGGGACTAGCGGCCTCTCCTACAATGAGCAGTTCTTC.

The chain joins TRBV7-2 to TRBJ2-1; TRBD2 agrees at 9 bases. V shed 2 bases and J 4 bases; nucleotides not matched to a gene: 6. This CDR3 has 16 amino acids. Germline V gene sequence: CDR1 SGHTA, CDR2 FQGNSA. The CDR3 nucleotides are TGTGCCAGCAGCTTATCTCGACTAGCGGTTTACAATGAGCAGTTCTTC. Its translation: CASSLSRLAVYNEQFF.

The CDR3 spells CASSQQRDRGSPLHF. The CDR3 nucleotides are TGTGCCAGCAGCCAGCAGCGGGACAGGGGATCACCCCTCCACTTT. This chain joins TRBV7-8 and TRBJ1-6; TRBD1 aligns across 10 bases. V was pared by 5 bases and J by 10 bases, with 8 bases of the junction left unmatched. CDR3 length: 15 residues. Germline CDR1 is SGHVS and CDR2 is FQNEAQ.

This chain joins TRBV6-6 and TRBJ2-5; D is possibly TRBD2 (5 bases). In germline, CDR1 is MNHNY, CDR2 SVGAGI (reference sequence). CDR3 length: 14 amino acids. V lost 3 bases, J lost 5 bases, and 13 bases lay in between. CDR3 nucleotide sequence: TGTGCCAGCAGTTATTTACGGGAAGGGGAGACCCAGTACTTC. This translates into CASSYLREGETQYF.

This clone was observed once. The chain links TRBV7-9 to TRBJ2-7; 14 bases match TRBD2. This CDR3 contains 15 residues. V was clipped by 5 bases and J by 4 bases; unmatched bases: 4. Germline values: CDR1 SEHNR, CDR2 FQNEAQ (reference sequence). The CDR3 sequence: CASSMGLAGAYEQYF. CDR3 DNA sequence: TGTGCCAGCAGCATGGGACTAGCGGGAGCGTACGAGCAGTACTTC.

CDR3 DNA sequence: TGTGCCACCAGCTCCCTCTCCCAAGAGACCCAGTACTTC. Its protein product is CATSSLSQETQYF. The V call is TRBV15, the J call TRBJ2-5; D call uncertain. CDR3 size: 13 residues. In germline, CDR1 is LNHNV, CDR2 YYDKDF (reference sequence). Trimming removed 5 bases from V and 1 base from J, with 8 bases in between.

This clone has just a few counts. The chain uses TRBV5-4 and TRBJ1-3; D is unclear. This CDR3 is 13 amino acids long. Germline V gene sequence: CDR1 SGHNT, CDR2 YYREEE (reference sequence). The V end lost 4 bases, the J end lost 0 bases, and 5 bases lay between the germline ends. The CDR3 protein is CASSRDSGNTIYF. CDR3 sequence (DNA): TGTGCCAGCAGCCGGGACTCTGGAAACACCATATATTTT.

This clone appeared once. The V and J genes are TRBV9 and TRBJ2-5; unclear D gene. Germline-derived CDR1 and CDR2 are SGDLS and YYNGEE. This CDR3 region has 13 residues. V was trimmed by 2 bases and J by 1 base, leaving 6 bases between them. The CDR3 region is CASSVQAQETQYF. The CDR3 coding sequence is TGTGCCAGCAGCGTCCAGGCCCAAGAGACCCAGTACTTC.

J is TRBJ2-1 and V is TRBV7-2; TRBD2 matches at 15 bases. Germline CDR1 is SGHTA and CDR2 is FQGNSA. With V trimmed by 4 bases and J by 14 bases, 6 bases remained unmatched. CDR3 length: 14 residues. DNA of the CDR3: TGTGCCAGCAGCTCAGGACTAGCGGGAGGGAATAAGTTCTTC. Amino acids: CASSSGLAGGNKFF.

The gene calls are TRBV9 and TRBJ2-7; weak D call: TRBD2 (6 bases). Trimming left V 3 bases short and J 3 bases short, with 19 bases between. This CDR3 is 16 amino acids long. Germline CDR1 SGDLS, CDR2 YYNGEE. In nucleotides, the CDR3 is TGTGCCAGCAGCGCGGGACCGGACTATATCTACTACGAGCAGTACTTC. It translates to CASSAGPDYIYYEQYF.

The genes are TRBV24-1 and TRBJ1-2; D not resolved. Trimming removed 2 bases at V and 3 bases at J, with 9 bases between. The CDR3 contains 14 residues. Germline CDR1 reads KGHDR; CDR2 reads SFDVKD. CDR3 coding DNA: TGTGCCACCAGTGATTCGACAATCCACTATGGCTACACCTTC. Protein product: CATSDSTIHYGYTF.

This clone was seen a few times. The rearrangement links TRBV11-3 to TRBJ2-2, with D tentatively TRBD1 (5 bases). Trimming removed 4 bases at V and 3 bases at J, with 12 bases between. This CDR3 has 15 amino acids. From germline, CDR1 is SGHNT and CDR2 YENEEA. This chain's CDR3 is CASSSTQGYTGELFF. In nucleotides, the CDR3 is TGTGCCAGCAGCTCAACTCAGGGATACACCGGGGAGCTGTTTTTT. Full variable domain (rest looked up from reference TRBV11-3 and TRBJ2-2): EAGVVQSPRYKIIEKKQPVAFWCNPISGHNTLYWYLQNLGQGPELLIRYENEEAVDDSQLPKDRFSAERLKGVDSTLKIQPAELGDSAVYLCASSSTQGYTGELFFGEGSRLTVL.

The chain employs TRBV30 and TRBJ2-3; a weak D match, TRBD2 (6 bases). The length of the CDR3 is 15 residues. Germline V lookup: CDR1 GTSNPN, CDR2 SVGIG (reference sequence). The V end was cut by 1 base, the J end by 14 bases, with 25 bases between. CDR3 DNA: TGTGCCTGGAGTGGGGATAGTCCAGCCGGGAGTCTCTCGTATTTT. Amino acids: CAWSGDSPAGSLSYF.